A selection of T cell receptor beta chains follows, all from one sample in a study of CD8 T cells in ankylosing spondylitis. TCRdb processed the 5' RACE reads anew with MiXCR; each CDR3 protein has one entry. In the table there are over 100,000 distinct CDR3 sequences, over 9.5% of which are singletons. Material for sequencing was blood, either unsorted or a sorted T cell fraction (not recorded which). The receptors derive from a female donor with ankylosing spondylitis or in good health (not recorded which). Both conserved end residues are trimmed from each CDR3. Fields, in order: clone size, V gene, CDR3 protein. A row's size may be missing; if present it is once, few, many or a size class.

many	TRBV6-1	ASSVQPQH
many	TRBV5-4	ASSLGPPSSGNTIY
many	TRBV20-1	SARDAGGATDTQY
many	TRBV10-3	AIRQGDTEAF
many	TRBV9	ASASMQGGSGETQY
many	TRBV7-2	ASSLGPGLDTQY
-	TRBV27	ASSLVPQETQY
many	TRBV5-5	ASSHPGTGLVGYT
many	TRBV12-3/TRBV12-4	ASSRQGAARTDTQY
many	TRBV2	ASSAGVGSGNTIY
many	TRBV5-4	ASSSGPTTDTQY
many	TRBV5-5	ASSWTRTENTGELF
many	TRBV14	ASSQDLGRERYNEQF
many	TRBV24-1	ATSSDGGRIEQF
many	TRBV12-3/TRBV12-4	ASSPDAGQGYNEQF
-	TRBV19	ASDGGGGYSNQPQH
many	TRBV2	ASTRRGGNTEAF
many	TRBV15	ATSRDYGVSTDTQY
many	TRBV12-3/TRBV12-4	ASSLRTSQGAVYEQY
many	TRBV28	ASSPQPGQGSGTGELF
many	TRBV29-1	SVEGADSSYEQY
-	TRBV12-2	ASRLEMGSEQF
-	TRBV6-1	ASTESNVRRDTQY
few	TRBV27	ASSKRQETYEQY
few	TRBV3-1	ASSQESAGGNTEAF
many	TRBV3-1	ASSQRTNYGYT
few	TRBV4-1	ASSQVAGGPLDTQY
many	TRBV5-1	ASSLSSPAINEQF
few	TRBV6-5	ASSYRTSGGSSEQF
many	TRBV6-4	ASSGTPGGTEAF
many	TRBV5-6	ASSSRGDQPQH
many	TRBV11-3	ASTKEGAGRNEQY
many	TRBV7-8	ASSLKSNLERRETQY
many	TRBV11-2	ASSLSLLTGELF
many	TRBV18	ASSPPTGGFGDTQY
-	TRBV18	ASSRYSGQNMETQY
-	TRBV5-5	ASSLTGDHYGYT
many	TRBV7-9	ASSLRGIDTIY
many	TRBV12-3/TRBV12-4	ASRAPTNTEAF